The 23 T cell receptor beta chains below were found in one sample sequenced in a study of T cells after somatic rescue of genetic block. The protocol was immunoSEQ multiplex PCR, while the TCRdb copy is restricted to in-frame clones and leaves out a portion. Counted here are about 13,000 clones, roughly 73% occurring once; the ten biggest clones make up roughly a fifth. Sample: peripheral blood mononuclear cells (PBMCs). These receptors came from a boy younger than 18.

The gene calls are TRBV18 and TRBJ2-1; the D gene is possibly TRBD1 (6 bases). Per the germline V gene, CDR1 is KGHSH and CDR2 is LQKENI. This CDR3 region has 16 residues. V lost 2 bases, J lost 2 bases, and 13 bases lay in between. The CDR3 sequence is CASSPGQLIAYNEQFF. In nucleotides, the CDR3 is TGTGCCAGCTCACCAGGACAGTTGATTGCCTACAATGAGCAGTTCTTC.

V and J are TRBV18 and TRBJ2-3; D perhaps matches TRBD1 (6 bases). Germline V gene data show CDR1 as KGHSH and CDR2 as LQKENI. The CDR3 is 16 residues long. V was pared by 6 bases and J by 0 bases, with 16 bases between. CDR3 in amino acids: CASSFDTGISTDTQYF. As DNA, the CDR3 is TGTGCCAGCTCCTTCGACACAGGGATCAGCACAGATACGCAGTATTTT.

The V call is TRBV19, the J call TRBJ2-7; 7 bases match TRBD1. CDR1 and CDR2 from the germline V gene are LNHDA and SQIVND (reference sequence). The CDR3 consists of 13 residues. After removal of 4 bases from V and 3 bases from J, the junction contained 3 bases not matched to a gene. The CDR3 sequence is CASSRDSFYEQYF. The DNA of the CDR3 is TGTGCCAGTAGTAGGGACAGCTTCTACGAGCAGTACTTC.

The chain couples TRBV5-5 to TRBJ1-2; unclear D gene. This CDR3 contains 12 residues. Germline V gene data show CDR1 as SGHKS and CDR2 as YYEKEE (reference sequence). Trimming left V 2 bases short and J 5 bases short, with 7 bases between. The CDR3 here is CASSFLVYGYTF. The CDR3 DNA is TGTGCCAGCAGCTTTTTGGTTTATGGCTACACCTTC.

V gene TRBV27 combines with J gene TRBJ1-2; D might be TRBD1 (5 bases). Germline CDR1 reads MNHEY; CDR2 reads SMNVEV (reference sequence). CDR3 length: 15 amino acids. Trimming removed 4 bases from V and 8 bases from J, with 20 bases in between. The CDR3 is CASSSSSGRVGGYTF. The CDR3 DNA is TGTGCCAGCAGTTCGTCCTCGGGACGGGTGGGGGGCTACACCTTC.

The chain is built from TRBV18 and TRBJ2-1, with TRBD2 matching 15 bases. Trimming at V came to 6 bases and at J to 7 bases, leaving 10 bases not matched to a gene. This CDR3 region has 17 residues. The germline V gene has CDR1 KGHSH and CDR2 LQKENI. CDR3 protein: CASSRTSGRAGLNEQFF. The CDR3 DNA reads as TGTGCCAGCTCCCGGACTAGCGGGAGGGCCGGGTTGAATGAGCAGTTCTTC.

This clone is medium-sized within its sample. The rearrangement joins TRBV10-2 to TRBJ1-5; unclear D gene. Trimming shortened V by 7 bases and J by 2 bases, and 15 bases separated the two germline ends. The CDR3 totals 15 residues. The germline CDR1 and CDR2 sequences are WSHSY and SAAADI. CDR3 protein: CASKNLGAGNQPQHF. CDR3 nucleotides: TGCGCCAGCAAAAATTTGGGAGCTGGCAATCAGCCCCAGCATTTT.

The chain has TRBV14 and TRBJ1-1; D is undetermined. The CDR3 length is 13 residues. The V gene lost 0 bases and the J gene lost 3 bases, with 5 bases spanning the gap. Germline CDR1 reads SGHDN; CDR2 reads FVKESK. This chain's CDR3 is CASSQDVDTEAFF. The CDR3, as DNA: TGTGCCAGCAGCCAAGACGTGGACACTGAAGCTTTCTTT.

The chain couples TRBV5-1 to TRBJ2-5; 9 nucleotides match TRBD1. Germline loops: CDR1 SGHRS, CDR2 YFSETQ. The CDR3 has 15 amino acids. Germline trimming cut 3 bases from V and 5 bases from J; bases unmatched to any gene: 8. The CDR3 sequence is CASSWWTGEGETQYF. CDR3 bases: TGCGCCAGCAGCTGGTGGACAGGGGAGGGGGAGACCCAGTACTTC.

The chain links TRBV27 to TRBJ2-6; D perhaps matches TRBD1 (6 bases). The ends were cut back, 5 bases at V and 0 bases at J, with 17 bases in the middle. CDR1 and CDR2 from the germline V gene are MNHEY and SMNVEV (reference sequence). CDR3 size: 18 residues. The CDR3 protein is CASSPLLGALSGANVLTF. In nucleotides, the CDR3 is TGTGCCAGCAGTCCGCTACTGGGGGCTCTCTCTGGGGCCAACGTCCTGACTTTC.

This clone is medium-sized (0.01 to 0.1%) by share. This chain links TRBV5-4 with TRBJ1-3; D is unresolved. CDR1 and CDR2 (germline): SGHNT, YYREEE (reference sequence). CDR3 length equals 15 residues. V lost 1 base to trimming and J lost 0 bases, with 8 bases between them. The CDR3 spells CASSLFGTSGNTIYF. The CDR3 DNA follows: TGTGCCAGCAGCTTGTTTGGAACCTCTGGAAACACCATATATTTT. Full variable domain (outside the CDR3, taken from reference TRBV5-4 and TRBJ1-3): ETGVTQSPTHLIKTRGQQVTLRCSSQSGHNTVSWYQQALGQGPQFIFQYYREEENGRGNFPPRFSGLQFPNYSSELNVNALELDDSALYLCASSLFGTSGNTIYFGEGSWLTVV.

V is TRBV28 and J is TRBJ1-4; 8 positions agree with TRBD1. Losses at the gene ends were 7 bases for V and 8 bases for J; bases not matched to a gene: 9. From germline, CDR1 is MDHEN and CDR2 SYDVKM. The CDR3 spans 14 residues. The DNA of the CDR3 is TGTGCCAGCACTACGGACAGGGTCGGCGAAAAACTGTTTTTT. It codes for CASTTDRVGEKLFF.

The chain carries TRBV18 and TRBJ2-5, with 10 positions matching TRBD2. Germline loops: CDR1 KGHSH, CDR2 LQKENI. Losses at the gene ends were 5 bases for V and 2 bases for J; bases not matched to a gene: 8. The CDR3 has 16 residues. The CDR3: CASSSWTSGGQETQYF. The CDR3 DNA reads TGTGCCAGCTCATCCTGGACTAGCGGCGGTCAAGAGACCCAGTACTTC.

The chain joins TRBV25-1 to TRBJ1-4, with 8 positions matching TRBD1. CDR3 length: 14 residues. The germline V gene has CDR1 MGHDK and CDR2 SYGVNS. With V trimmed by 8 bases and J by 8 bases, 10 bases remained unmatched. CDR3: CASERQGRNEKLFF. The CDR3 DNA sequence: TGTGCCAGCGAACGACAGGGGCGGAACGAAAAACTGTTTTTT.

The CDR3 bases are TGTGCCAGCAGCTCCCCGGGACAAACATTCTACGAGCAGTACTTC. This gives the protein CASSSPGQTFYEQYF. The V and J genes are TRBV5-5 and TRBJ2-7; a possible D gene is TRBD1 (6 bases). Germline values: CDR1 SGHKS, CDR2 YYEKEE (reference sequence). The CDR3 is made up of 15 amino acids. Trimming took off 3 bases at V and 3 bases at J, with 16 bases between the two ends.

Written as DNA, the CDR3 is TGTGCCAGCAGTTTATGGGGGAGCAGGTCACCCCTCCACTTT. Its translation: CASSLWGSRSPLHF. The gene calls are TRBV28 and TRBJ1-6; no reliable D call. The CDR3 extends over 14 amino acids. The V gene's germline CDR1 is MDHEN and CDR2 SYDVKM. Trimming stripped 0 bases from V and 10 bases from J, with 10 bases between. The whole variable domain, remainder taken from reference TRBV28 and TRBJ1-6, is DVKVTQSSRYLVKRTGEKVFLECVQDMDHENMFWYRQDPGLGLRLIYFSYDVKMKEKGDIPEGYSVSREKKERFSLILESASTNQTSMYLCASSLWGSRSPLHFGNGTRLTVT.

V is TRBV7-3 and J is TRBJ2-5, with D possibly TRBD1 on 6 matching bases. The CDR3 length is 13 residues. V was clipped by 1 base and J by 13 bases, with 16 bases between them. Looked up from germline, CDR1 is SGHTA and CDR2 is FQGTGA. CDR3 region: CASSLRNEGERYF. The CDR3 DNA sequence: TGTGCCAGCAGCTTAAGGAACGAGGGGGAGCGGTACTTC.

This clone was observed a few times. The CDR3, as DNA: TGTGCCAGCAGCTTGCGTTTAGCGGGGGGCCCGAGCTCCTACGAGCAGTACTTC. Protein product: CASSLRLAGGPSSYEQYF. V usage is TRBV7-8 and J usage is TRBJ2-7, with TRBD2 matching over 10 bases. The CDR3 contains 18 residues. Per germline, CDR1 SGHVS and CDR2 FQNEAQ. V shed 3 bases and J 0 bases; nucleotides not matched to a gene: 11. Complete variable domain (other parts from reference TRBV7-8 and TRBJ2-7): GAGVSQSPRYKVAKRGQDVALRCDPISGHVSLFWYQQALGQGPEFLTYFQNEAQLDKSGLPSDRFFAERPEGSVSTLKIQRTQQEDSAVYLCASSLRLAGGPSSYEQYFGPGTRLTVT.

The rearrangement uses TRBV14 and TRBJ2-5; 8 bases fit TRBD2. Per germline, CDR1 SGHDN and CDR2 FVKESK. With 4 bases clipped from V and 1 base from J, the junction kept 14 bases outside the gene matches. This CDR3 has 18 amino acids. In nucleotides, the CDR3 is TGTGCCAGCAGCCCCCTGGGGGGGCTAGCGGGCCCCCAAGAGACCCAGTACTTC. This sequence encodes CASSPLGGLAGPQETQYF.

The rearrangement joins TRBV6-4 to TRBJ2-1, with a tentative D call TRBD2 (7 bases). Germline V gene lookup returns CDR1 MRHNA and CDR2 SNTAGT. The CDR3 runs 17 residues. Trimming took off 5 bases at V and 5 bases at J, with 22 bases between the two ends. The CDR3 region is CASSPQDRRGLHNEQFF. In DNA form, the CDR3 reads TGTGCCAGCAGTCCCCAGGATCGGCGGGGGCTACACAATGAGCAGTTCTTC.

V gene TRBV6-5 combines with J gene TRBJ1-2, with D possibly TRBD1 on 6 matching bases. The CDR3 consists of 13 residues. Germline CDR1 is MNHEY and CDR2 is SVGAGI. Trimming stripped 6 bases from V and 3 bases from J, with 11 bases between. CDR3 DNA: TGTGCCAGCAGCCCCGGGACACACTATGGCTACACCTTC. This translates into CASSPGTHYGYTF.

In the case of this clone: A read error may produce the germline difference seen at one junction end. The same CDR3 can be traced to other DNA sequences in this sample. The genes are TRBV9 and TRBJ1-4; 8 bases fit TRBD1. The CDR3 covers 11 residues. Germline values: CDR1 SGDLS, CDR2 YYNGEE. The CDR3 nucleotides read TGTGCCAGCAGCGGCAAGACAGGGGTGGTTTTT. The encoded protein is CASSGKTGVVF.

This clone has more than one count but fewer than ten. The rearrangement joins TRBV7-9 to TRBJ2-7; 9 bases match TRBD2. The CDR3 consists of 14 residues. V shed 3 bases and J 6 bases; nucleotides not matched to a gene: 6. Germline CDR1 SEHNR, CDR2 FQNEAQ (reference sequence). The CDR3 is CASSFSGGDSEQYF. The DNA for the CDR3 is TGTGCCAGCAGCTTTAGCGGGGGAGACTCCGAGCAGTACTTC.